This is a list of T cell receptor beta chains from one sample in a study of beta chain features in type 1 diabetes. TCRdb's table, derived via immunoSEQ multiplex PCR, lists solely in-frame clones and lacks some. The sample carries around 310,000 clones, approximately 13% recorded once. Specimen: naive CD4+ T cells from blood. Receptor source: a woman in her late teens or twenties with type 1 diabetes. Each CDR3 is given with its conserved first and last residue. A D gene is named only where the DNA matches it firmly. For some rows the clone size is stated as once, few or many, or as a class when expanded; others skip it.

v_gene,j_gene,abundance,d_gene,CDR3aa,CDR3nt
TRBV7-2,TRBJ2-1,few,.,CASRARSKHNEQFF,TGTGCCAGCAGGGCCCGGAGTAAACACAATGAGCAGTTCTTC
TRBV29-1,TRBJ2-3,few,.,CSVEGDREAALDTQYF,TGCAGCGTTGAGGGTGACAGGGAGGCGGCTCTAGATACGCAGTATTTT
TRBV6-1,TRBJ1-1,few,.,CASSRGRDMNTEAFF,TGTGCCAGCAGTCGCGGGAGGGATATGAACACTGAAGCTTTCTTT
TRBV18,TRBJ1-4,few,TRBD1,CASSPPGQPNEKLFF,TGTGCCAGCTCACCACCGGGACAGCCTAATGAAAAACTGTTTTTT
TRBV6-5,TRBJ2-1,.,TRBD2,CASSHLAGGNNEQFF,TGTGCCAGCAGCCATCTAGCGGGAGGAAACAATGAGCAGTTCTTC
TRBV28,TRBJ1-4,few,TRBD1,CASSPGQGPEKLFF,TGTGCCAGCAGTCCGGGACAGGGGCCCGAAAAACTGTTTTTT
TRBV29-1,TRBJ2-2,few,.,CSVVASGELFF,TGCAGCGTTGTAGCTTCCGGGGAGCTGTTTTTT
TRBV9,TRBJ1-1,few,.,CASSGTLQGYTEAFF,TGTGCCAGCAGCGGAACATTACAGGGATACACTGAAGCTTTCTTT
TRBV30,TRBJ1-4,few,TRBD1,CAWSGTGPNEKLFF,TGTGCCTGGAGTGGGACAGGGCCTAATGAAAAACTGTTTTTT
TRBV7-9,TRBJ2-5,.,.,CASSLTERETQYF,TGTGCCAGCAGCTTAACGGAGAGAGAGACCCAGTACTTC
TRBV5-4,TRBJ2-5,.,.,CASSQPGKETQYF,TGTGCCAGCAGCCAACCGGGAAAAGAGACCCAGTACTTC
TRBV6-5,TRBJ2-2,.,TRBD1,CASSSRDRITGELFF,TGTGCCAGCAGTTCCCGGGACAGAATCACCGGGGAGCTGTTTTTT
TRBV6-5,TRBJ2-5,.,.,CASSYTGYLETQYF,TGTGCCAGCAGTTACACGGGATATCTAGAGACCCAGTACTTC
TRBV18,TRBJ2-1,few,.,CASSTTAYNEQFF,TGTGCCAGCTCTACGACAGCGTACAATGAGCAGTTCTTC
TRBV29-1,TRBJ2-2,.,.,CSVGYGGSSTGELFF,TGCAGCGTTGGTTACGGAGGATCGAGTACCGGGGAGCTGTTTTTT
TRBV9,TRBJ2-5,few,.,CASSVHGASAYQETQYF,TGTGCCAGCAGCGTACATGGCGCTAGCGCGTACCAAGAGACCCAGTACTTC
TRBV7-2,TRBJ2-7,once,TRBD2,CASSARGGGLAGAYEQYF,TGTGCCAGCAGCGCTCGCGGGGGGGGACTAGCGGGGGCCTACGAGCAGTACTTC
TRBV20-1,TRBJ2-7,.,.,CSASLRYEQYF,TGCAGTGCTAGTTTGAGATACGAGCAGTACTTC
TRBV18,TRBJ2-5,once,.,CASSLGPGIQETQYF,TGTGCCAGCTCACTGGGCCCCGGGATCCAAGAGACCCAGTACTTC
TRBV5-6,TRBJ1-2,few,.,CASSLGQIYGYTF,TGTGCCAGCAGCTTGGGACAGATCTATGGCTACACCTTC
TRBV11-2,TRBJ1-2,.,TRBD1,CASSPRGTGARGYTF,TGTGCCAGCAGCCCGAGGGGGACAGGGGCCCGGGGCTACACCTTC
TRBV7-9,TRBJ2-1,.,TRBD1,CASSTSGGGSYNEQFF,TGTGCCAGCTCCACATCAGGGGGTGGATCCTACAATGAGCAGTTCTTC
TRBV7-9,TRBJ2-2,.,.,CASSPPGANPGELFF,TGTGCCAGCAGTCCCCCAGGGGCCAACCCCGGGGAGCTGTTTTTT
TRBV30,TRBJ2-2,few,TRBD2,CACRPAGFGGELFF,TGTGCCTGCCGTCCAGCGGGGTTTGGCGGGGAGCTGTTTTTT
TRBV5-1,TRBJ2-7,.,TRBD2,CASSLDAAGGSYEQYF,TGCGCCAGCAGCTTGGATGCAGCGGGAGGGTCCTACGAGCAGTACTTC
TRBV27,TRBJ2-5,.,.,CASSLSEAQLETQYF,TGTGCCAGCAGTTTATCTGAGGCTCAACTGGAGACCCAGTACTTC
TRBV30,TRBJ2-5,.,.,CAWRVGSVGETQYF,TGTGCCTGGAGGGTCGGGAGTGTCGGAGAGACCCAGTACTTC
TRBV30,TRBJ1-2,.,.,CAWSLIYPGPGGYGYTF,TGTGCCTGGAGCCTAATCTACCCAGGGCCCGGGGGCTATGGCTACACCTTC
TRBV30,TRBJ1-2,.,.,CAWTGIVRGYTF,TGTGCCTGGACAGGGATAGTTCGGGGCTACACCTTC
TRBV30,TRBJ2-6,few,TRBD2,CAWSRVGGISGANVLTF,TGTGCCTGGAGTAGAGTCGGGGGGATCTCTGGGGCCAACGTCCTGACTTTC
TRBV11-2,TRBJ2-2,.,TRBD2,CASSSLAGGTGELFF,TGTGCCAGCAGCTCACTAGCGGGAGGGACGGGGGAGCTGTTTTTT
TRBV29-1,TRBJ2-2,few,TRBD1,CSVRDRGHGELFF,TGCAGCGTCCGGGACAGGGGACACGGGGAGCTGTTTTTT
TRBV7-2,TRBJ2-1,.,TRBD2,CASSWGGLASNEQFF,TGTGCCAGCAGCTGGGGGGGACTAGCCTCGAATGAGCAGTTCTTC
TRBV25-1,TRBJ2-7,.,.,CASSGLEKGVPYEQYF,TGTGCCAGCAGCGGACTGGAAAAAGGCGTACCCTACGAGCAGTACTTC
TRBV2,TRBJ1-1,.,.,CASSAGGRATEAFF,TGTGCCAGCAGTGCGGGGGGCCGGGCCACTGAAGCTTTCTTT
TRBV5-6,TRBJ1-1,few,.,CASSLDGGFLSEAFF,TGTGCCAGCAGCTTGGATGGCGGATTCCTATCTGAAGCTTTCTTT